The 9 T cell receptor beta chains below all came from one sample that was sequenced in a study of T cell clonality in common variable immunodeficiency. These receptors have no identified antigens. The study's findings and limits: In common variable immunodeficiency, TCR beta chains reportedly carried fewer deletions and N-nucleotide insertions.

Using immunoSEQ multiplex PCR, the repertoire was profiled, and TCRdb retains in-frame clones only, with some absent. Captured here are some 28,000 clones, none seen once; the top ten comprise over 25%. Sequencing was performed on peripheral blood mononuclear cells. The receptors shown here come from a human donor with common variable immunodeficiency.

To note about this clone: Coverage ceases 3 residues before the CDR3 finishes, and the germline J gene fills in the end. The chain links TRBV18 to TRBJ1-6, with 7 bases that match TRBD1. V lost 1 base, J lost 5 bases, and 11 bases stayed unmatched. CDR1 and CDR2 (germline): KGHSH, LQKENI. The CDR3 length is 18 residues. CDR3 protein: CASSPLRGKGQNNSPLHF. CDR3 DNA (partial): TGTGCCAGCTCACCACTCCGCGGAAAGGGACAGAATAATTCACCC.

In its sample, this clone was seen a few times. CDR3 DNA (partial): TGTGCCAGCAGTGAACTTAGGGTGCGAGACATGCCCTACGAG. Translation: CASSELRVRDMPYE. Given in full, the CDR3 is CASSELRVRDMPYEQYF. The rearrangement uses TRBV6-1 and TRBJ2-7; no definite D call. From the germline J gene comes the end of the CDR3, since the read stops 3 residues before it. V was shortened by 2 bases and J by 2 bases, with 19 bases between the two germline ends. There are 17 residues in the CDR3. Germline-derived CDR1 and CDR2 are MNHNS and SASEGT.

The sequenced part of the CDR3 DNA is TGTGCCAGCAGCCCAGGGGGCTTCGAGACC. As protein: CASSPGGFET. The whole CDR3 region reads CASSPGGFETQYF. This chain connects TRBV7-8 to TRBJ2-5; TRBD1 matches 8 bases. The sequence runs out 3 residues before the end of the CDR3; the remainder is reconstructed from the germline J gene. Germline values: CDR1 SGHVS, CDR2 FQNEAQ. J lost 5 bases, V lost 5 bases, and 4 bases had no gene match. The CDR3 extends over 13 amino acids.

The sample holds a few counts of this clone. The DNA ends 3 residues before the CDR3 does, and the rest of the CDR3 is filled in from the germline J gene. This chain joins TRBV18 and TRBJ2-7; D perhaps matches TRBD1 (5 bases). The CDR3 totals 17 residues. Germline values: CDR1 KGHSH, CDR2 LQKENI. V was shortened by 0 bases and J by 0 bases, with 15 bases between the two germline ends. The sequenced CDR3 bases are TGTGCCAGCTCACCACCGTTGTTGGGCAGGGACTCCTACGAG. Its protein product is CASSPPLLGRDSYE. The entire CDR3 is CASSPPLLGRDSYEQYF.

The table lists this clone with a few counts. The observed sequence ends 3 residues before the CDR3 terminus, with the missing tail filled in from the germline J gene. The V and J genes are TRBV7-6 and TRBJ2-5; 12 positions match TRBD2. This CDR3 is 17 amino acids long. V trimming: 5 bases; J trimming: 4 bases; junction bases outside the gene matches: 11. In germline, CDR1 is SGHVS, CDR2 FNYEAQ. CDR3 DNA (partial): TGTGCCAGCAGCCTGGGACTAGCGGGCCCGGTAGGAGAGACC. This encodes CASSLGLAGPVGET. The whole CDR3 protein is CASSLGLAGPVGETQYF.

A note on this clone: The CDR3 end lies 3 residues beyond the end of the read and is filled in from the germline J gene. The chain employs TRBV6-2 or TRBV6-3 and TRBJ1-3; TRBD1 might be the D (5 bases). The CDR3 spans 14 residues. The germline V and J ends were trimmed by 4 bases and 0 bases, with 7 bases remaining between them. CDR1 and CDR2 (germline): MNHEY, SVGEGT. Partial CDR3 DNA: TGTGCCAGCAGTTGGACAAACTCTGGAAACACC. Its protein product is CASSWTNSGNT. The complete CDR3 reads CASSWTNSGNTIYF.

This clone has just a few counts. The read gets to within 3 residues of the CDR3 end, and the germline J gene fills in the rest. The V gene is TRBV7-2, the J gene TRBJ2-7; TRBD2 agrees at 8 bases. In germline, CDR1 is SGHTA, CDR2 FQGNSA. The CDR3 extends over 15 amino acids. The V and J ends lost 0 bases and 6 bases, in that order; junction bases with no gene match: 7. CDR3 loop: CASSLAGGAVREQYF. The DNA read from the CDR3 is TGTGCCAGCAGCTTAGCCGGGGGGGCGGTCCGCGAG.

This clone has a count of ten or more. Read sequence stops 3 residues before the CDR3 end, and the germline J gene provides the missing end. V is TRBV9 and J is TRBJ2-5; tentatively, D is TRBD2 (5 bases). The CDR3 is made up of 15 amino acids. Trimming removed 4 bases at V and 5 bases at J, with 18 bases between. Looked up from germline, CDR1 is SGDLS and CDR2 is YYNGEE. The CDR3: CASSTDYRAVETQYF. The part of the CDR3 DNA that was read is TGTGCCAGCAGCACAGACTACCGGGCGGTGGAGACC.

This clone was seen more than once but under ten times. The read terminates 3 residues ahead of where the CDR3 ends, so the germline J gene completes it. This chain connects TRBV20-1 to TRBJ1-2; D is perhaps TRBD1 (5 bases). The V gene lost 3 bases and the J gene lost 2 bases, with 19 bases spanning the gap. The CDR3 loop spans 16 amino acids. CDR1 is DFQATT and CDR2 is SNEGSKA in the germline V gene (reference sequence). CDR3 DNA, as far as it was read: TGCAGTGCTAGGGGGCGGGGGGAAAAGGGAAACTATGGC. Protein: CSARGRGEKGNYG. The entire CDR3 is CSARGRGEKGNYGYTF.